This T cell receptor beta chain was obtained from a study of shared clonotypes between healthy human individuals. Subsets obtained from CD4+ cells comprised CD45RA+ naive and CD45RA-negative memory cells. The assay was immunoSEQ multiplex PCR, and TCRdb's table has in-frame clones only and misses some. Among about 2.4 million clones listed, approximately 93% were seen once. General observations from the study: Sampling covered nothing but blood. Tissue TCR repertoires likely differ from those found in blood.

This CDR3 region has 18 residues. Looked up from germline, CDR1 is LGHNA and CDR2 is YNFKEQ. V was pared by 4 bases and J by 3 bases, with 10 bases of the junction left unmatched. This clone has only one observation. Antigen: not known. Sequences were obtained from naive CD4+ T cells from PBMCs. Subset reported: CD45RA+ positively selected. The V and J genes are TRBV4-2 and TRBJ2-2; 11 bases match TRBD1. The sequence was collected from a man between 18 and 35 years old in good health. Some clones in this sample may be carry-over from other donors' samples. CDR3 DNA sequence: TGTGCCAGCAGCCCCCCGGACAGGGGGCTGACTGACACCGGGGAGCTGTTTTTT. Translating gives CASSPPDRGLTDTGELFF.